Below, 10 T cell receptor beta chains from the same sample are listed, as sequenced in a study of HIV-infected patients and healthy controls. TCRdb reprocessed the 5' RACE reads via MiXCR and lists one record per CDR3 protein. Here the sample spans roughly 18,000 distinct CDR3 sequences, around 19% being singletons. Specimen: CD8+ T cells from blood. Receptor source: a human donor in good health.

This clonotype turned up a few times. This chain connects TRBV19 to TRBJ1-5, with TRBD1 identical over 9 bases. Germline CDR1 and CDR2: LNHDA and SQIVND (reference sequence). The CDR3 has 15 residues. Unmatched junction bases numbered 10, after V lost 5 bases and J lost 8 bases. This CDR3 is CASSFLGQGTEPQHF. CDR3 DNA: TGTGCCAGTAGTTTTCTCGGACAGGGGACGGAGCCCCAGCATTTT.

This rearrangement joins TRBV29-1 to TRBJ2-1; the D gene is possibly TRBD1 (6 bases). This CDR3 region has 12 residues. Trimming took off 7 bases at V and 4 bases at J, with 11 bases between the two ends. From germline, CDR1 is SQVTM and CDR2 ANQGSEA. CDR3 DNA: TGCAGCGCCCGGGACATTTACAATGAGCAGTTCTTC. It translates to CSARDIYNEQFF.

This clonotype was counted between two and nine times. V gene TRBV3-1 combines with J gene TRBJ1-6; perhaps TRBD1 as D (6 bases). The CDR3 is made up of 15 amino acids. Trimming removed 0 bases at V and 10 bases at J, with 13 bases between. CDR1 and CDR2 from the germline V gene are LGHDT and YNNKEL (reference sequence). The CDR3 nucleotides read TGTGCCAGCAGCCAAGATGCGAGGGGGTGGTCACCCCTCCACTTT. It yields the protein CASSQDARGWSPLHF.

This clonotype turned up a few times. V is TRBV7-8 and J is TRBJ2-3; D is unresolved. Germline CDR1 reads SGHVS; CDR2 reads FQNEAQ. This CDR3 is 13 amino acids long. The germline V and J ends were trimmed by 1 base and 6 bases, with 8 bases remaining between them. The CDR3 protein is CASSLEVTDTQYF. The CDR3 DNA reads as TGTGCCAGCAGCTTAGAGGTCACGGATACGCAGTATTTT.

As regards this clonotype: Possible read error: a much larger clone is one base away. The chain links TRBV7-9 to TRBJ1-4, with D unclear. The CDR3 extends over 14 amino acids. The germline V gene encodes CDR1 SEHNR and CDR2 FQNEAQ (reference sequence). Trimming shortened V by 5 bases and J by 6 bases, and 13 bases separated the two germline ends. As DNA, the CDR3 is TGTGCCAGCAGCCCGGACGGTCGCCATGAAAAACTGTTTTTT. Its protein product is CASSPDGRHEKLFF.

This chain links TRBV9 with TRBJ2-7; D may be TRBD1 (6 bases). CDR1 and CDR2 (germline): SGDLS, YYNGEE. Trimming cost V 2 bases and J 1 base, with 7 bases left between them. The CDR3 is made up of 13 amino acids. As DNA, the CDR3 is TGTGCCAGCAGCGTGGGGGCATCCTACGAGCAGTACTTC. This codes for CASSVGASYEQYF.

DNA for the CDR3: TGTGCCAGCAGTGGGGCTGCAGGGGACAATCAGCCCCAGCATTTT. The encoded protein is CASSGAAGDNQPQHF. The V call is TRBV6-5, the J call TRBJ1-5, with a possible D match to TRBD1 (6 bases). Germline V CDR1 and CDR2: MNHEY, SVGAGI. This CDR3 comprises 15 residues. V shed 5 bases and J shed 3 bases, with 14 bases lying between them.

This clonotype has just a few counts. Because the CDR3's place on the DNA is in doubt, the DNA is left out and the CDR3 is given as listed by TCRdb. The chain couples TRBV6-6 to TRBJ2-5; the DNA was not compared with TRBD1, the D call given in the table. The CDR3 spans 13 residues, counting both ends. Germline V lookup: CDR1 MNHNY, CDR2 SVGAGI (reference sequence). Here the CDR3 reads CASSYSWGPGAYF.

This clonotype was observed at least ten times. The chain has TRBV7-9 and TRBJ2-3, with D unclear. The CDR3 runs 15 residues. V lost 5 bases to trimming and J lost 2 bases, with 14 bases between them. Germline CDR1 reads SEHNR; CDR2 reads FQNEAQ (reference sequence). CDR3 in DNA: TGTGCCAGCAGCCCGGCTGGACCCTACACAGATACGCAGTATTTT. Translated, it gives CASSPAGPYTDTQYF.

This clonotype was seen many times. The rearrangement links TRBV7-9 to TRBJ2-3; D remains ambiguous. Trimming pared 5 bases from V and 7 bases from J, leaving 19 bases between. Germline CDR1 and CDR2: SEHNR and FQNEAQ (reference sequence). The CDR3 contains 15 residues. The DNA for the CDR3 is TGTGCCAGCAGCGTAGGGATCTCCTACACGAATACGCAGTATTTT. Protein product: CASSVGISYTNTQYF.